These 6 T cell receptor beta chains originate from one sample sequenced in a study of technical replicates of blood from a few donors (dated by TCRdb to about 2017). The library was generated by the immunoSEQ multiplex PCR assay. TCRdb mirrors the immuneACCESS table, restricted to in-frame sequences. Some clones are absent from its copies; in checked studies, under half trace to an unresolved V gene, and the reason for the others is unknown. The table for this sample lists tens of thousands of clones; around 94% of them were counted only once. 0.38% of the sample belongs to the ten largest clones. The specimen was T cells isolated from PBMCs. Receptor source: a human donor in good health.

The rearrangement uses TRBV30 and TRBJ1-6; D not resolved. This CDR3 has 13 residues. Trimming took 0 bases from V and 7 from J, leaving 7 bases between them. Germline values: CDR1 GTSNPN, CDR2 SVGIG (reference sequence). DNA for the CDR3: TGTGCCTGGAGTGTAAACGCGAATTCACCCCTCCACTTT. It yields the protein CAWSVNANSPLHF. Together with reference TRBV30 and TRBJ1-6, the CDR3 gives the full variable domain: SQTIHQWPATLVQPVGSPLSLECTVEGTSNPNLYWYRQAAGRGLQLLFYSVGIGQISSEVPQNLSASRPQDRQFILSSKKLLLSDSGFYLCAWSVNANSPLHFGNGTRLTVT.

The chain is built from TRBV28 and TRBJ2-3; no definite D call. Germline V gene data show CDR1 as MDHEN and CDR2 as SYDVKM. The CDR3 has 16 amino acids. Deletions cut 3 bases from V and 2 bases from J, with 15 bases between. In DNA form, the CDR3 reads TGTGCCAGCAGTTTCCTGGCCCAAATTGCCACAGATACGCAGTATTTT. The encoded protein is CASSFLAQIATDTQYF.

This chain connects TRBV5-8 to TRBJ1-5; D is uncertain. The germline V gene encodes CDR1 SGHTS and CDR2 YDEGEE. V shed 0 bases and J shed 3 bases, with 10 bases lying between them. The CDR3 is 15 residues long. CDR3 loop: CASSLVPTPNQPQHF. The DNA for the CDR3 is TGTGCCAGCAGCTTGGTCCCCACTCCCAATCAGCCCCAGCATTTT.

The chain carries TRBV19 and TRBJ2-7, with 9 positions matching TRBD1. V gave up 7 bases and J gave up 1 base; unmatched junction bases: 14. Germline lookup yields CDR1 LNHDA and CDR2 SQIVND (reference sequence). CDR3 length: 17 residues. CDR3 coding DNA: TGTGCCAGTACCTTGAGAAGGAGGGGACAGGGTTCCTACGAGCAGTACTTC. The encoded protein is CASTLRRRGQGSYEQYF.

This rearrangement joins TRBV27 to TRBJ2-7; tentatively, D is TRBD1 (6 bases). V lost 1 base and J 6 bases, leaving 10 bases between the germline ends. CDR3 size: 13 residues. The germline V gene encodes CDR1 MNHEY and CDR2 SMNVEV (reference sequence). CDR3 in DNA: TGTGCCAGCAGTTTATTAAACAGGGCCGAGCAGTACTTC. Amino acid sequence: CASSLLNRAEQYF.

The gene calls are TRBV27 and TRBJ1-1; no clear D gene. The CDR3 runs to 13 residues. CDR1 and CDR2 (germline): MNHEY, SMNVEV (reference sequence). Trimming shortened V by 3 bases and J by 1 base, and 6 bases separated the two germline ends. CDR3: CASSFAGNTEAFF. The DNA of the CDR3 is TGTGCCAGCAGTTTTGCAGGGAACACTGAAGCTTTCTTT.